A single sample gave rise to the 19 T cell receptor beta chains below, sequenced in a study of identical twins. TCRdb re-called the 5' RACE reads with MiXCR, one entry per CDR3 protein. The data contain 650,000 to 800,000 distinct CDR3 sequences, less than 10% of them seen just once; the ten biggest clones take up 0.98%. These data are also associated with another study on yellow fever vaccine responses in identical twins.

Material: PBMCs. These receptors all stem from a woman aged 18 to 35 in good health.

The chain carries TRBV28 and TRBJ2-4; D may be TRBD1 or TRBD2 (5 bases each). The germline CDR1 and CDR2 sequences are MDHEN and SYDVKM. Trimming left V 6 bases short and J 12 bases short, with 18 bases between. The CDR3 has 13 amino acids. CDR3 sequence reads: CASSAAGQGNQYF. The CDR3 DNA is TGTGCCAGCAGCGCTGCGGGCCAGGGTAATCAGTACTTC.

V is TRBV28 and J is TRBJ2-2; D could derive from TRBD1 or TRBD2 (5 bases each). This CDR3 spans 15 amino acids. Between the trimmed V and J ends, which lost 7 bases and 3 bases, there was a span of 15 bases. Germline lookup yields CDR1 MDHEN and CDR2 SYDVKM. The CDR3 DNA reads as TGTGCCAGCATCCGGCAGAGGGGCGACACCGGGGAGCTGTTTTTT. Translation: CASIRQRGDTGELFF.

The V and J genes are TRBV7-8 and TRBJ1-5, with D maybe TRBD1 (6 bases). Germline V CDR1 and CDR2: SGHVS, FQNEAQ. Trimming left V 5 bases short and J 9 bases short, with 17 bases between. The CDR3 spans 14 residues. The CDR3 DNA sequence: TGTGCCAGCAGCGGACAGACAGTCACTGGGCCCCAGCATTTT. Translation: CASSGQTVTGPQHF.

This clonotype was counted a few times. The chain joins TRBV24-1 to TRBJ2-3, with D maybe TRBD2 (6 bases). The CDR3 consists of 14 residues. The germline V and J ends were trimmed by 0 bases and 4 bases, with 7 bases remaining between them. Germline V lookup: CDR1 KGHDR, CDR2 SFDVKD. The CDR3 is CATSDLSGADTQYF. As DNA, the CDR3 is TGTGCCACCAGTGATTTGTCGGGGGCAGATACGCAGTATTTT.

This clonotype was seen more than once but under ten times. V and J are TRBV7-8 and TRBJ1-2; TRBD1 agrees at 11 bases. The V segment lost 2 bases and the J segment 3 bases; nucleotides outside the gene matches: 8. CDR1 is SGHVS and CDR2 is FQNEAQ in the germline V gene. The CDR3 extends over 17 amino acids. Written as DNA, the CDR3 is TGTGCCAGCAGCTTAATAGCCGGGACAGGGGGGGACTATGGCTACACCTTC. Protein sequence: CASSLIAGTGGDYGYTF. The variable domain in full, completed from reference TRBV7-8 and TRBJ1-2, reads GAGVSQSPRYKVAKRGQDVALRCDPISGHVSLFWYQQALGQGPEFLTYFQNEAQLDKSGLPSDRFFAERPEGSVSTLKIQRTQQEDSAVYLCASSLIAGTGGDYGYTFGSGTRLTVV.

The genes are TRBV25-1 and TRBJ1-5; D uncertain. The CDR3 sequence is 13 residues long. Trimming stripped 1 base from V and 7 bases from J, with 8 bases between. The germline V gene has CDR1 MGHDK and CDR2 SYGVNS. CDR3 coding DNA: TGTGCCAGCAGTGAATTGGAGGAACAGCCCCAGCATTTT. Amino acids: CASSELEEQPQHF. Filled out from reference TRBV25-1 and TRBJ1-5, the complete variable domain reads EADIYQTPRYLVIGTGKKITLECSQTMGHDKMYWYQQDPGMELHLIHYSYGVNSTEKGDLSSESTVSRIRTEHFPLTLESARPSHTSQYLCASSELEEQPQHFGDGTRLSIL.

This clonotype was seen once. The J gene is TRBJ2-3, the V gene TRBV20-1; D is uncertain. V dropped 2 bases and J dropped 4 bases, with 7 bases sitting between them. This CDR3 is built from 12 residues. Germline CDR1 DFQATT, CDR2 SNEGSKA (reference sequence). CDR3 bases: TGCAGTGCTAGATACATCTCAGATACGCAGTATTTT. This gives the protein CSARYISDTQYF.

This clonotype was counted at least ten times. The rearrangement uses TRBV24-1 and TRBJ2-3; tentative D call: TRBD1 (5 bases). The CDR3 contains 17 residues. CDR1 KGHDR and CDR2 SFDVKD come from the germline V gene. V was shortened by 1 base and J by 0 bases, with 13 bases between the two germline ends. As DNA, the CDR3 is TGTGCCACCAGTGATTTCAAGGGGATGTTTAGCACAGATACGCAGTATTTT. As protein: CATSDFKGMFSTDTQYF.

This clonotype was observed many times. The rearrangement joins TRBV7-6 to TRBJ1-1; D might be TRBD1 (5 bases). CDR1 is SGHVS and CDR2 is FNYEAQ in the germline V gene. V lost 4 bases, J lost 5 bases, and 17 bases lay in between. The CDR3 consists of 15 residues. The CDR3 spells CASSSVYRGETEAFF. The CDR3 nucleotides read TGTGCCAGCAGCTCAGTTTATAGGGGTGAGACTGAAGCTTTCTTT.

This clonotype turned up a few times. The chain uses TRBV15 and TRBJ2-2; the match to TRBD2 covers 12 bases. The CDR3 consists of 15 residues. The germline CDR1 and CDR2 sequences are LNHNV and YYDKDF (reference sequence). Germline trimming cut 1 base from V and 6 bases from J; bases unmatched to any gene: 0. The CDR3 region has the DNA TGTGCCACCAGCAGAGCTAGCGGGGGGGCCGGGGAGCTGTTTTTT. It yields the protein CATSRASGGAGELFF. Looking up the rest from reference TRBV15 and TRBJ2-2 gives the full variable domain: DAMVIQNPRYQVTQFGKPVTLSCSQTLNHNVMYWYQQKSSQAPKLLFHYYDKDFNNEADTPDNFQSRRPNTSFCFLDIRSPGLGDTAMYLCATSRASGGAGELFFGEGSRLTVL.

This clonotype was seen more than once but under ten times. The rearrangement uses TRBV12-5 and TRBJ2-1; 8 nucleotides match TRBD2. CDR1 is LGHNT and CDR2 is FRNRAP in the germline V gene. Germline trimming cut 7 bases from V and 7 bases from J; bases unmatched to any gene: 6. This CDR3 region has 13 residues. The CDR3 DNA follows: TGTGCTAGTGCACGGGGGGGCCAAAATGAGCAGTTCTTC. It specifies CASARGGQNEQFF.

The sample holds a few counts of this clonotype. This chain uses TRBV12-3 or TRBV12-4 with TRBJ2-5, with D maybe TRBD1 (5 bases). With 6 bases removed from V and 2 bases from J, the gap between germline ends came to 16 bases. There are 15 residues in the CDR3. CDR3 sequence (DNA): TGTGCCAGCAGCCAGGCTCCCAGGGCACAAGAGACCCAGTACTTC. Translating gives CASSQAPRAQETQYF.

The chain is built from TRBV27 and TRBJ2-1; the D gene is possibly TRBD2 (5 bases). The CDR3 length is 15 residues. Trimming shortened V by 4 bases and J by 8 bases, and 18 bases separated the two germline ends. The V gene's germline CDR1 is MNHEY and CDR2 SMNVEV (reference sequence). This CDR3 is CASSYLPDSADEQFF. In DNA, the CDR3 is TGTGCCAGCAGTTACCTCCCGGACTCGGCGGATGAGCAGTTCTTC.

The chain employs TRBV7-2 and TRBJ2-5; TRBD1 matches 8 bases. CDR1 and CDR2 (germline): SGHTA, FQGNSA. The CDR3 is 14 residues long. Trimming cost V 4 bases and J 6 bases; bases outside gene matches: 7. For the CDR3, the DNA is TGTGCCAGCAGCTCCTCAGGGGGCGAGAAGACCCAGTACTTC. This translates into CASSSSGGEKTQYF.

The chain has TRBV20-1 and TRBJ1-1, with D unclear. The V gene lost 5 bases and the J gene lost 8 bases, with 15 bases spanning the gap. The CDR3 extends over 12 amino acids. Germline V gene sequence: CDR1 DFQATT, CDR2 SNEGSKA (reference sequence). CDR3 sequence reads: CSAPGPNPEAFF. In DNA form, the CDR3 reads TGCAGTGCTCCCGGACCGAACCCAGAAGCTTTCTTT.

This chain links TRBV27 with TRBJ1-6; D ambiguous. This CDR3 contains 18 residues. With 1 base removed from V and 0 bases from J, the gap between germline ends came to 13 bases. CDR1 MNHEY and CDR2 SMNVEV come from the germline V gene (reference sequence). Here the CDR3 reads CASSLYGWPSSYNSPLHF. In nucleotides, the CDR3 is TGTGCCAGCAGTTTATACGGGTGGCCGAGCTCCTATAATTCACCCCTCCACTTT.

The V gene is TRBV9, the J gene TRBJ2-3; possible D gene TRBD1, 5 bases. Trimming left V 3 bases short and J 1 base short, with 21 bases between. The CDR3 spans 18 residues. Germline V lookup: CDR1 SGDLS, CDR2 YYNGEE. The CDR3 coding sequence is TGTGCCAGCAGCGCCAGGGATAACCGGGTCCTCGGCACAGATACGCAGTATTTT. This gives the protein CASSARDNRVLGTDTQYF.

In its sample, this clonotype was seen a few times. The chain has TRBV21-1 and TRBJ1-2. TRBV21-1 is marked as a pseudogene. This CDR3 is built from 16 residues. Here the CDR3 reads CASSKGVKGRDYGYTF. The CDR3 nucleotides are TGTGCCAGCAGCAAAGGGGTAAAGGGGAGGGACTATGGCTACACCTTC.

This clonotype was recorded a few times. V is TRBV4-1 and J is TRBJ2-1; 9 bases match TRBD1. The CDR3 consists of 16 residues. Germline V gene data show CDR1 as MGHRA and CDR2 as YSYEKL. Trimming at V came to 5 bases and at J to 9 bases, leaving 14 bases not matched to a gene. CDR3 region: CASSSNLRTGVGEQFF. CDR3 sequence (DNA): TGCGCCAGCAGCTCTAATCTCCGGACAGGGGTCGGTGAGCAGTTCTTC.